These 30 T cell receptor beta chains were all obtained from the same sample, sequenced in a study of technical replicates of blood from several donors. The method was immunoSEQ multiplex PCR; TCRdb's version includes in-frame clones alone and lacks a portion of them. Of about 64,000 clones in the sample, less than 90% were seen once. Sequencing was done on a sample of PBMCs. The origin of the receptors is a human donor in good health. Some clones in this sample may be carry-over from other donors' samples.

Comment on this clone: Other nucleotide sequences in the sample specify the same CDR3. The chain employs TRBV7-2 and TRBJ1-5, with D possibly being TRBD1 (5 bases). The CDR3 is made up of 15 amino acids. Between the trimmed V and J ends, which lost 1 base and 3 bases, there was a span of 10 bases. In germline, CDR1 is SGHTA, CDR2 FQGNSA. CDR3 in DNA: TGTGCCAGCAGCTTAGAGGGGAATTCCAATCAGCCCCAGCATTTT. The encoded protein is CASSLEGNSNQPQHF.

This clone was observed a single time. This chain connects TRBV28 to TRBJ1-1, with 8 bases identical to TRBD1. CDR1 and CDR2 (germline): MDHEN, SYDVKM. The trim removed 6 bases at V and 4 bases at J, leaving 4 bases unmatched. CDR3 length equals 13 residues. CDR3 protein: CASRGQAVTEAFF. DNA of the CDR3: TGTGCCAGCAGGGGACAGGCGGTCACTGAAGCTTTCTTT. The whole variable domain, filled in from reference TRBV28 and TRBJ1-1, reads DVKVTQSSRYLVKRTGEKVFLECVQDMDHENMFWYRQDPGLGLRLIYFSYDVKMKEKGDIPEGYSVSREKKERFSLILESASTNQTSMYLCASRGQAVTEAFFGQGTRLTVV.

The chain recombines TRBV27 with TRBJ2-7; TRBD1 matches 8 bases. CDR3 length: 13 amino acids. V gave up 7 bases and J gave up 6 bases; unmatched junction bases: 8. The germline V gene encodes CDR1 MNHEY and CDR2 SMNVEV (reference sequence). The CDR3: CASTPGTGVEQYF. The CDR3 region has the DNA TGTGCCAGCACGCCCGGGACAGGAGTCGAGCAGTACTTC.

This clone was recorded a few times. The chain joins TRBV5-4 to TRBJ2-2, with TRBD2 identical over 10 bases. Germline V gene sequence: CDR1 SGHNT, CDR2 YYREEE (reference sequence). This CDR3 has 17 amino acids. Losses at the gene ends were 3 bases for V and 1 base for J; bases not matched to a gene: 6. This chain's CDR3 is CASSSALAGQNTGELFF. CDR3 nucleotides: TGTGCCAGCAGCTCGGCACTAGCGGGGCAGAACACCGGGGAGCTGTTTTTT.

This clone showed up just a few times. Other DNA variants within this sample encode the same CDR3. The V call is TRBV5-1, the J call TRBJ2-1, with 7 bases identical to TRBD2. Germline CDR1 is SGHRS and CDR2 is YFSETQ. This CDR3 has 14 residues. V was pared by 2 bases and J by 4 bases, with 3 bases of the junction left unmatched. The CDR3 nucleotides are TGCGCCAGCAGCTTATCCGGGGGGTACAATGAGCAGTTCTTC. This codes for CASSLSGGYNEQFF.

This clone appeared once. V usage is TRBV5-1 and J usage is TRBJ2-7; 9 bases agree with TRBD2. This CDR3 has 14 amino acids. The junction had 3 bases not matched to a gene; V was cut back by 0 bases and J by 5 bases. Germline V gives CDR1 SGHRS, CDR2 YFSETQ. DNA of the CDR3: TGCGCCAGCAGCTTGGTAGCGGGGGCGGACGAGCAGTACTTC. This sequence encodes CASSLVAGADEQYF.

The CDR3 here is CASSLDRFGEAFF. The CDR3 DNA reads TGTGCCAGCAGCTTGGACCGTTTCGGTGAAGCTTTCTTT. V gene TRBV5-4 combines with J gene TRBJ1-1, with D unclear. This CDR3 comprises 13 residues. Germline CDR1 and CDR2: SGHNT and YYREEE (reference sequence). Between the trimmed V and J ends, which lost 0 bases and 7 bases, there was a span of 10 bases.

This clone has a single count. The chain links TRBV9 to TRBJ2-6; 9 bases line up with TRBD2. Trimming cost V 5 bases and J 2 bases; bases outside gene matches: 11. The CDR3 spans 18 residues. CDR1 is SGDLS, CDR2 YYNGEE, per germline. The CDR3 sequence is CASSGSFSGRAGANVLTF. The DNA of the CDR3 is TGTGCCAGCAGTGGCTCTTTTAGCGGGAGAGCTGGGGCCAACGTCCTGACTTTC. Variable domain in full (rest from reference TRBV9 and TRBJ2-6): DSGVTQTPKHLITATGQRVTLRCSPRSGDLSVYWYQQSLDQGLQFLIQYYNGEERAKGNILERFSAQQFPDLHSELNLSSLELGDSALYFCASSGSFSGRAGANVLTFGAGSRLTVL.

The V and J genes are TRBV7-3 and TRBJ2-5; 11 bases map to TRBD2. The junction had 4 bases not matched to a gene; V was cut back by 5 bases and J by 2 bases. Looked up from germline, CDR1 is SGHTA and CDR2 is FQGTGA. The CDR3 consists of 15 residues. CDR3 in amino acids: CASSPVAGGQETQYF. The CDR3 DNA follows: TGTGCCAGCAGCCCCGTAGCGGGGGGGCAAGAGACCCAGTACTTC. Full variable domain (remainder filled in from reference TRBV7-3 and TRBJ2-5): GAGVSQTPSNKVTEKGKYVELRCDPISGHTALYWYRQSLGQGPEFLIYFQGTGAADDSGLPNDRFFAVRPEGSVSTLKIQRTERGDSAVYLCASSPVAGGQETQYFGPGTRLLVL.

This clone was observed a handful of times. The rearrangement links TRBV2 to TRBJ1-5; D gene uncertain. V lost 0 bases and J 9 bases, leaving 12 bases between the germline ends. There are 14 residues in the CDR3. The germline gives CDR1 SNHLY, CDR2 FYNNEI. The CDR3 DNA reads TGTGCCAGCAGTGAAGCAGAGGGTTATGGGCCCCAGCATTTT. It yields the protein CASSEAEGYGPQHF.

V is TRBV7-6 and J is TRBJ2-7, with TRBD1 as a possible D gene (5 bases). The V gene's germline CDR1 is SGHVS and CDR2 FNYEAQ. The CDR3 covers 14 residues. Deletions cut 5 bases from V and 3 bases from J, with 14 bases between. CDR3 in amino acids: CASSPRQGGYEQYF. The CDR3 nucleotides read TGTGCCAGCAGCCCCCGCCAGGGTGGCTACGAGCAGTACTTC.

The genes are TRBV7-2 and TRBJ2-1, with D maybe TRBD1 (6 bases). Deletions cut 1 base from V and 7 bases from J, with 14 bases between. CDR3 length: 15 amino acids. Germline CDR1 reads SGHTA; CDR2 reads FQGNSA. CDR3 sequence: CASSLVGGPWNEQFF. The CDR3, as DNA: TGTGCCAGCAGCTTAGTTGGGGGCCCGTGGAATGAGCAGTTCTTC.

The V call is TRBV9, the J call TRBJ2-1, with 9 bases identical to TRBD2. With V trimmed by 0 bases and J by 8 bases, 9 bases remained unmatched. Germline V gene lookup returns CDR1 SGDLS and CDR2 YYNGEE. This CDR3 is built from 16 residues. CDR3: CASSVGSSGIGDEQFF. The CDR3 DNA follows: TGTGCCAGCAGCGTAGGGTCTAGCGGGATAGGTGATGAGCAGTTCTTC.

This chain joins TRBV6-5 and TRBJ1-2, with TRBD1 as a possible D gene (6 bases). Germline V gives CDR1 MNHEY, CDR2 SVGAGI. The V and J ends lost 5 bases and 3 bases respectively, with 13 bases between them. The CDR3 consists of 14 residues. As DNA, the CDR3 is TGTGCCAGCAGTACAGGGCTAAAGGACTATGGCTACACCTTC. Its protein product is CASSTGLKDYGYTF.

V is TRBV5-8 and J is TRBJ1-6; D is unclear. The CDR3 is 13 amino acids. Between the trimmed V and J ends, which lost 7 bases and 0 bases, there was a span of 5 bases. Germline V gene sequence: CDR1 SGHTS, CDR2 YDEGEE. As DNA, the CDR3 is TGTGCCAGCCAGGACTCCTATAATTCACCCCTCCACTTT. Translation gives CASQDSYNSPLHF. The variable domain in full, completed from reference TRBV5-8 and TRBJ1-6, reads EAGVTQSPTHLIKTRGQQATLRCSPISGHTSVYWYQQALGLGLQFLLWYDEGEERNRGNFPPRFSGRQFPNYSSELNVNALELEDSALYLCASQDSYNSPLHFGNGTRLTVT.

The CDR3 spells CASSLMGRGGTGELFF. The CDR3 DNA follows: TGTGCCAGCAGCTTAATGGGTCGGGGTGGCACCGGGGAGCTGTTTTTT. The chain uses TRBV7-2 and TRBJ2-2; possible D gene TRBD2, 5 bases. The CDR3 is made up of 16 amino acids. Trimming took 2 bases from V and 4 from J, leaving 14 bases between them. The V gene's germline CDR1 is SGHTA and CDR2 FQGNSA.

This sequence joins TRBV6-1 and TRBJ1-2; maybe TRBD1 (5 bases). Germline V gene lookup returns CDR1 MNHNS and CDR2 SASEGT. Trimming left V 2 bases short and J 2 bases short, with 12 bases between. This CDR3 comprises 15 residues. Here the CDR3 reads CASSELAGWNYGYTF. The CDR3 coding sequence is TGTGCCAGCAGTGAACTGGCAGGGTGGAACTATGGCTACACCTTC.

This rearrangement joins TRBV6-6 to TRBJ2-1; 7 positions match TRBD2. CDR3 size: 15 residues. V was clipped by 7 bases and J by 7 bases; unmatched bases: 13. The germline V gene has CDR1 MNHNY and CDR2 SVGAGI (reference sequence). The CDR3 loop reads CASKPLAGDINEQFF. The CDR3 DNA follows: TGTGCCAGCAAACCTCTTGCGGGAGATATTAATGAGCAGTTCTTC.

The chain employs TRBV2 and TRBJ2-5; maybe TRBD1 (6 bases). This CDR3 region has 14 residues. Trimming took 7 bases from V and 1 from J, leaving 13 bases between them. Per germline, CDR1 SNHLY and CDR2 FYNNEI. The CDR3 region is CASTQDRAQETQYF. CDR3 nucleotide sequence: TGTGCCAGCACTCAGGACAGAGCCCAAGAGACCCAGTACTTC.

The chain couples TRBV29-1 to TRBJ2-1; a weak D match, TRBD1 (6 bases). V dropped 6 bases and J dropped 0 bases, with 15 bases sitting between them. The CDR3 spans 15 residues. CDR1 and CDR2 (germline): SQVTM, ANQGSEA. The CDR3 loop reads CSVATGSSSYNEQFF. The DNA of the CDR3 is TGCAGCGTCGCGACAGGATCCAGCTCCTACAATGAGCAGTTCTTC.

The chain carries TRBV14 and TRBJ2-1, with 9 bases identical to TRBD2. Unmatched junction bases numbered 7, after V lost 1 base and J lost 6 bases. The germline CDR1 and CDR2 sequences are SGHDN and FVKESK. The CDR3 extends over 16 amino acids. CDR3 sequence reads: CASSQAGGRGFNEQFF. In DNA, the CDR3 is TGTGCCAGCAGCCAAGCTGGCGGGAGGGGATTCAATGAGCAGTTCTTC.

The rearrangement links TRBV6-5 to TRBJ2-2; D possibly corresponds to TRBD1 (5 bases). This CDR3 has 13 amino acids. The V gene lost 6 bases and the J gene lost 5 bases, with 10 bases spanning the gap. Germline values: CDR1 MNHEY, CDR2 SVGAGI. The DNA of the CDR3 is TGTGCCAGCAGACTACGACAGACCGGGGAGCTGTTTTTT. Translating gives CASRLRQTGELFF.

The chain carries TRBV4-3 and TRBJ1-4; possible D gene TRBD1, 5 bases. CDR3 size: 16 residues. Trimming stripped 0 bases from V and 2 bases from J, with 10 bases between. The V gene's germline CDR1 is LGHNA and CDR2 YSLEER. CDR3 region: CASSQERGRTNEKLFF. The CDR3 DNA sequence: TGCGCCAGCAGCCAAGAGCGGGGCAGGACTAATGAAAAACTGTTTTTT.

The V and J genes are TRBV18 and TRBJ2-7, with 10 bases that match TRBD1. CDR3 length equals 13 residues. Per germline, CDR1 KGHSH and CDR2 LQKENI. The junction had 3 bases not matched to a gene; V was cut back by 3 bases and J by 7 bases. This CDR3 reads CASSPGQGGEQYF. The CDR3 coding sequence is TGTGCCAGCTCACCCGGACAGGGGGGAGAGCAGTACTTC. The full variable domain, completed using reference TRBV18 and TRBJ2-7, is NAGVMQNPRHLVRRRGQEARLRCSPMKGHSHVYWYRQLPEEGLKFMVYLQKENIIDESGMPKERFSAEFPKEGPSILRIQQVVRGDSAAYFCASSPGQGGEQYFGPGTRLTVT.

The J gene is TRBJ2-1, the V gene TRBV7-3; 13 bases are a match to TRBD2. The germline V gene has CDR1 SGHTA and CDR2 FQGTGA. V trimming: 1 base; J trimming: 10 bases; junction bases outside the gene matches: 4. This CDR3 comprises 15 residues. CDR3 DNA sequence: TGTGCCAGCAGCTTAATAGGGACTAGCGGGAACGAGCAGTTCTTC. It is translated as CASSLIGTSGNEQFF.

The chain recombines TRBV10-3 with TRBJ1-1; 9 bases fit TRBD1. This CDR3 comprises 15 residues. Per germline, CDR1 ENHRY and CDR2 SYGVKD. V was pared by 2 bases and J by 0 bases, with 1 base of the junction left unmatched. In DNA, the CDR3 is TGTGCCATCAGTGAGACAGGGGGCCTGAACACTGAAGCTTTCTTT. Encoded protein: CAISETGGLNTEAFF.

V usage is TRBV5-6 and J usage is TRBJ2-2; 7 positions match TRBD1. V was pared by 0 bases and J by 4 bases, with 6 bases of the junction left unmatched. The CDR3 is 16 residues long. CDR1 is SGHDT and CDR2 is YYEEEE in the germline V gene. CDR3 region: CASSLVQDRSTGELFF. The DNA of the CDR3 is TGTGCCAGCAGCTTGGTCCAGGACAGGTCCACCGGGGAGCTGTTTTTT.

This chain uses TRBV7-2 with TRBJ2-3; 10 bases align to TRBD2. J gave up 4 bases and V 5 bases, and 6 bases lay outside the gene matches. Germline V gene data show CDR1 as SGHTA and CDR2 as FQGNSA. The CDR3 loop spans 15 amino acids. As DNA, the CDR3 is TGTGCCAGCAGCCGTAGCGGGGGGCGCGCAGATACGCAGTATTTT. This gives the protein CASSRSGGRADTQYF.

This chain connects TRBV10-3 to TRBJ1-5; 7 bases fit TRBD1. The CDR3 spans 14 residues. Per germline, CDR1 ENHRY and CDR2 SYGVKD. With 6 bases clipped from V and 7 bases from J, the junction kept 9 bases outside the gene matches. The CDR3 nucleotides read TGTGCCATCAGCCCCAGGGGGGAAAGGCAGCCCCAGCATTTT. This encodes CAISPRGERQPQHF.

The chain links TRBV18 to TRBJ2-1; 7 bases line up with TRBD2. Germline V gene lookup returns CDR1 KGHSH and CDR2 LQKENI. V shed 3 bases and J 6 bases; nucleotides not matched to a gene: 5. The CDR3 consists of 14 residues. The CDR3 is CASSPTSSTNEQFF. The CDR3 DNA is TGTGCCAGCTCACCGACTAGCAGCACCAATGAGCAGTTCTTC.